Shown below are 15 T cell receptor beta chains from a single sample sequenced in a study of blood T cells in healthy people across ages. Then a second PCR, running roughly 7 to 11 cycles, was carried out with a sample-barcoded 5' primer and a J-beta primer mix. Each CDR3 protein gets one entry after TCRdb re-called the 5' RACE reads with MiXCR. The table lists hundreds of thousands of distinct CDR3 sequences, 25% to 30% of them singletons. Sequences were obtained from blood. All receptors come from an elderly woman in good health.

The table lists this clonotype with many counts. The CDR3 DNA reads as TGTGCCAGCAGTTTAAGGGAGGTGTACCAAGAGACCCAGTACTTC. It specifies CASSLREVYQETQYF. J is TRBJ2-5 and V is TRBV28, with a possible D match to TRBD2 (6 bases). V lost 2 bases and J 0 bases, leaving 10 bases between the germline ends. The CDR3 consists of 15 residues. Germline V gives CDR1 MDHEN, CDR2 SYDVKM. Combining the CDR3 with reference TRBV28 and TRBJ2-5 gives the whole variable domain DVKVTQSSRYLVKRTGEKVFLECVQDMDHENMFWYRQDPGLGLRLIYFSYDVKMKEKGDIPEGYSVSREKKERFSLILESASTNQTSMYLCASSLREVYQETQYFGPGTRLLVL.

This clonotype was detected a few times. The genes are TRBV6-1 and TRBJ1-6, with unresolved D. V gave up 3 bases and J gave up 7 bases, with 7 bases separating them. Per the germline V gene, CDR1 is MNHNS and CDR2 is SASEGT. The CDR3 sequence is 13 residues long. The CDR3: CASSDRRNSPLHF. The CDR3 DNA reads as TGTGCCAGCAGTGACAGGAGGAATTCACCCCTCCACTTT.

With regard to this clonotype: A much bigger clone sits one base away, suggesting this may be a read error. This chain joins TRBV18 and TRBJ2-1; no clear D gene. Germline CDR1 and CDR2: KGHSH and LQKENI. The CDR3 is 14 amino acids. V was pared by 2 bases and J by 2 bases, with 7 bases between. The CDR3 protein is CASSPSRPYNEQFF. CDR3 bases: TGTGCCAGCTCACCATCTCGTCCCTACAATGAGCAGTTCTTC.

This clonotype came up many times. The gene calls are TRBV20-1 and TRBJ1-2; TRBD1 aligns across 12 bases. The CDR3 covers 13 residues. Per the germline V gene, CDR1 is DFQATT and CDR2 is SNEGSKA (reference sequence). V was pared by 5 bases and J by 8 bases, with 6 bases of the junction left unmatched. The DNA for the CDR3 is TGCAGTGCTGTGGGACAGGGGGCCGGGGGCTACACCTTC. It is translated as CSAVGQGAGGYTF.

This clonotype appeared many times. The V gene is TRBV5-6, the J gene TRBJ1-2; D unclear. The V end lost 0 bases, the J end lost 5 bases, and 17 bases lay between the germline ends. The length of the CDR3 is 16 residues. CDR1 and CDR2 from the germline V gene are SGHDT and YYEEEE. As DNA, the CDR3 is TGTGCCAGCAGCTTGGAGGTAGGAGGGAGCCTTTATGGCTACACCTTC. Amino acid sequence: CASSLEVGGSLYGYTF.

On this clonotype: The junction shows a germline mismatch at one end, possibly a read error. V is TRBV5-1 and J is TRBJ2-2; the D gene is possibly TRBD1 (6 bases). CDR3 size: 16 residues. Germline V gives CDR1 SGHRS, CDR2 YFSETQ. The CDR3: CASSLSGGSSTGELFF. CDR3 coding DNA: TGCGCCAGCAGCTTGAGTGGGGGCTCGTCCACCGGGGAGTTGTTTTTT.

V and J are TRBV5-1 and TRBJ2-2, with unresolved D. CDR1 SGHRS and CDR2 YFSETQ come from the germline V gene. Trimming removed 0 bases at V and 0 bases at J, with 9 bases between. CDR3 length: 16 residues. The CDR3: CASSLAGKTNTGELFF. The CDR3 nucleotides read TGCGCCAGCAGCTTGGCTGGCAAAACGAACACCGGGGAGCTGTTTTTT.

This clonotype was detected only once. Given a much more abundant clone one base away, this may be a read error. CDR3 sequence: CASRPASGAYELYF. The DNA of the CDR3 is TGTGCCTCCAGACCGGCTAGCGGGGCCTACGAGCTGTACTTC. V usage is TRBV30 and J usage is TRBJ2-4, with 9 bases identical to TRBD2. In germline, CDR1 is GTSNPN, CDR2 SVGIG (reference sequence). The CDR3 runs to 14 residues. V was pared by 7 bases and J by 15 bases, with 19 bases of the junction left unmatched.

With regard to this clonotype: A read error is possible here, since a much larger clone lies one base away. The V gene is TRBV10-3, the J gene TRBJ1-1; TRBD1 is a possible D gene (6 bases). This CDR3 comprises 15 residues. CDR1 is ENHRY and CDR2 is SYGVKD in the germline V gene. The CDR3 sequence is CTISERTAPNTEAFF. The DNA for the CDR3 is TGTACCATCAGTGAGCGGACAGCGCCGAACACTGAAGCTTTCTTT.

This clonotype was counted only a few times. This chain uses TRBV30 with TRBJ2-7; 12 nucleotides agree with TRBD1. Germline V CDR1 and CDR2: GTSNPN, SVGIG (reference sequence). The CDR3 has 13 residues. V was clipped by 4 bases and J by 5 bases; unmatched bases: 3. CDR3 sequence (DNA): TGTGCCTGGACCCGGGACAGGGGGCACGAGCAGTACTTC. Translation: CAWTRDRGHEQYF.

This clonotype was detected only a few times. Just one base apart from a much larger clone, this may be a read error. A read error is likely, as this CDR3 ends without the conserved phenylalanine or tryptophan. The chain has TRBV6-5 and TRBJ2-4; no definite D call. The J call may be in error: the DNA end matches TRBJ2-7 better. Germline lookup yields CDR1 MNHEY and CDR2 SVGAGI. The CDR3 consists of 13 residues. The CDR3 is CASSNGLQYEQYC. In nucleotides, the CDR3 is TGTGCCAGCAGTAACGGCCTTCAATACGAGCAGTACTGC.

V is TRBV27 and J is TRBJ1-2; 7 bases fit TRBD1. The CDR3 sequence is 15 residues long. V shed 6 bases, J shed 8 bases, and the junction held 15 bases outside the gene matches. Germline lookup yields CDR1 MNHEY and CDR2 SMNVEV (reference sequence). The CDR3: CASSRISRQGDGYTF. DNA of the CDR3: TGTGCCAGCAGCCGAATATCCCGACAGGGCGACGGCTACACCTTC.

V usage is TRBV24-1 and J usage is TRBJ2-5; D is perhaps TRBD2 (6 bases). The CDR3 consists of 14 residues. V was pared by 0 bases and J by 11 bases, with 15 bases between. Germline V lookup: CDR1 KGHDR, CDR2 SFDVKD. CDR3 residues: CATSDLGGKGEQYF. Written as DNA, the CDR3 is TGTGCCACCAGTGATTTGGGCGGGAAGGGTGAGCAGTACTTC.

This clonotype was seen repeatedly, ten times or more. CDR3 sequence (DNA): TGCGCCAGCAGCTCCTTTGGACAGGAGGGTGGCTACACCTTC. It specifies CASSSFGQEGGYTF. The chain joins TRBV5-1 to TRBJ1-2; 7 nucleotides match TRBD1. CDR3 length: 14 amino acids. CDR1 is SGHRS, CDR2 YFSETQ, per germline. The V gene end was trimmed by 3 bases and the J gene end by 7 bases; junction bases not matched to a gene: 9. Complete variable domain (other parts from reference TRBV5-1 and TRBJ1-2): KAGVTQTPRYLIKTRGQQVTLSCSPISGHRSVSWYQQTPGQGLQFLFEYFSETQRNKGNFPGRFSGRQFSNSRSEMNVSTLELGDSALYLCASSSFGQEGGYTFGSGTRLTVV.

CDR3 nucleotides: TGCGCCAGCAGCACGGGACAGGGAACGGGAAACACCATATATTTT. This sequence encodes CASSTGQGTGNTIYF. The chain uses TRBV5-1 and TRBJ1-3; 9 positions agree with TRBD1. From germline, CDR1 is SGHRS and CDR2 YFSETQ. There are 15 residues in the CDR3. Losses at the gene ends were 4 bases for V and 4 bases for J; bases not matched to a gene: 6. Using reference TRBV5-1 and TRBJ1-3 for the parts outside the CDR3, the full variable domain is KAGVTQTPRYLIKTRGQQVTLSCSPISGHRSVSWYQQTPGQGLQFLFEYFSETQRNKGNFPGRFSGRQFSNSRSEMNVSTLELGDSALYLCASSTGQGTGNTIYFGEGSWLTVV.